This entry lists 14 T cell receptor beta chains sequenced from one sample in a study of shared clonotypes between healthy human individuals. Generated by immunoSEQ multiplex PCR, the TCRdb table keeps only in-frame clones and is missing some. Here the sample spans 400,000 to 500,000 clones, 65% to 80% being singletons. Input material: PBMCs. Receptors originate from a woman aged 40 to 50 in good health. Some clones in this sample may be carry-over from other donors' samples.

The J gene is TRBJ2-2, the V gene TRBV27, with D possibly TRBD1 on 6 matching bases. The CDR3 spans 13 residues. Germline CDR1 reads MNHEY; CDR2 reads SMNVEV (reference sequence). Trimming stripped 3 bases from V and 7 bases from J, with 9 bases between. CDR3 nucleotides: TGTGCCAGCAGTTTCAGGGGCGGCGGGGAGCTGTTTTTT. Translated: CASSFRGGGELFF.

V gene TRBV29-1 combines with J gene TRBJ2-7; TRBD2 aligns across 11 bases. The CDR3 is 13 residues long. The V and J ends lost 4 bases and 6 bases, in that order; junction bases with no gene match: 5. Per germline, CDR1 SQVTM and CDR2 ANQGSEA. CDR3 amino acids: CSVGLAGGLEQYF. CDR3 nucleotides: TGCAGCGTTGGTTTAGCGGGAGGGCTCGAGCAGTACTTC.

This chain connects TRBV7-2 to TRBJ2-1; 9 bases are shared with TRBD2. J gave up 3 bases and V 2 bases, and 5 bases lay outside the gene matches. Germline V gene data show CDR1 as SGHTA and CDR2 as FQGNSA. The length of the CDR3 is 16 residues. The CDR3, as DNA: TGTGCCAGCAGCTTAAGCCTAGCGGGAAGCTACAATGAGCAGTTCTTC. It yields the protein CASSLSLAGSYNEQFF.

The CDR3 region has the DNA TGTGCCAGCAGCGCCGCGACAGCCCCAGAGCAGTACTTC. This gives the protein CASSAATAPEQYF. This chain uses TRBV9 with TRBJ2-7, with D tentatively TRBD1 (5 bases). The V end was cut by 3 bases, the J end by 7 bases, with 14 bases between. This CDR3 is built from 13 residues. Germline V gene sequence: CDR1 SGDLS, CDR2 YYNGEE. Looking up the rest from reference TRBV9 and TRBJ2-7 gives the full variable domain: DSGVTQTPKHLITATGQRVTLRCSPRSGDLSVYWYQQSLDQGLQFLIQYYNGEERAKGNILERFSAQQFPDLHSELNLSSLELGDSALYFCASSAATAPEQYFGPGTRLTVT.

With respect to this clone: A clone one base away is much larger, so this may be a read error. CDR3 region: CASSLLRRRLQETQYF. The CDR3 DNA reads TGTGCCAGCAGCCTCCTAAGGAGGCGGCTTCAAGAGACCCAGTACTTC. This sequence joins TRBV5-8 and TRBJ2-5, with TRBD2 as a possible D gene (5 bases). The germline gives CDR1 SGHTS, CDR2 YDEGEE. The V end was cut by 4 bases, the J end by 2 bases, with 18 bases between. CDR3 length: 16 amino acids.

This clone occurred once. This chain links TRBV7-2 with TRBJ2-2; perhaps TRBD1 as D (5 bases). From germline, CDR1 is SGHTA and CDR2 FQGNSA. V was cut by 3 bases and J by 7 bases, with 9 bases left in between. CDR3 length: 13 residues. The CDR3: CASSFSGNGELFF. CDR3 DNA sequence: TGTGCCAGCAGCTTTTCAGGGAACGGGGAGCTGTTTTTT. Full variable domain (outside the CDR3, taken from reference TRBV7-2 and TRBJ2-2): GAGVSQSPSNKVTEKGKDVELRCDPISGHTALYWYRQSLGQGLEFLIYFQGNSAPDKSGLPSDRFSAERTGGSVSTLTIQRTQQEDSAVYLCASSFSGNGELFFGEGSRLTVL.

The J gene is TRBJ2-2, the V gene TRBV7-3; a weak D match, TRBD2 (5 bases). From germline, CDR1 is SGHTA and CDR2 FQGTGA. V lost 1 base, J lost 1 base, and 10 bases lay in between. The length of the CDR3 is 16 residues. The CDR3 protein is CASSLMGRGNTGELFF. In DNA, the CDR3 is TGTGCCAGCAGCTTAATGGGCCGGGGGAACACCGGGGAGCTGTTTTTT.

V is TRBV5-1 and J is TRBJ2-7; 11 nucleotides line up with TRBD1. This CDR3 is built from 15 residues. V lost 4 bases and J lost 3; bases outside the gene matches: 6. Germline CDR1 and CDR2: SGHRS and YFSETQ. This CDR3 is CASSPGGTGGYEQYF. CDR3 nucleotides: TGCGCCAGCAGCCCGGGTGGGACAGGGGGCTACGAGCAGTACTTC.

The CDR3 region is CAWSVGQGGTQYF. CDR3 DNA: TGTGCCTGGAGTGTAGGACAGGGCGGGACCCAGTACTTC. This rearrangement joins TRBV30 to TRBJ2-5, with 8 bases that match TRBD1. This CDR3 has 13 amino acids. The germline gives CDR1 GTSNPN, CDR2 SVGIG (reference sequence). With 0 bases clipped from V and 7 bases from J, the junction kept 4 bases outside the gene matches.

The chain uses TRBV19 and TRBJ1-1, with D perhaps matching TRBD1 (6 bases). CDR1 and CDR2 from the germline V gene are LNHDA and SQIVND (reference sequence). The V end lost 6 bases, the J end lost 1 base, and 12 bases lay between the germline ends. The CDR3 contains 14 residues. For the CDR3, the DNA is TGTGCCAGTAGCCCAGGGGACGAGAACACTGAAGCTTTCTTT. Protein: CASSPGDENTEAFF.

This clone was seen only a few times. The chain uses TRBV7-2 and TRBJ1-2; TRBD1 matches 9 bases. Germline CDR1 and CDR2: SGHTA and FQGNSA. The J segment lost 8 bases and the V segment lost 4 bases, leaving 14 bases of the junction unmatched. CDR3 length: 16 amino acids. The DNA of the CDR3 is TGTGCCAGCAGCTCGACCCCCCCGGGACAGGGATCCGGCTACACCTTC. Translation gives CASSSTPPGQGSGYTF.

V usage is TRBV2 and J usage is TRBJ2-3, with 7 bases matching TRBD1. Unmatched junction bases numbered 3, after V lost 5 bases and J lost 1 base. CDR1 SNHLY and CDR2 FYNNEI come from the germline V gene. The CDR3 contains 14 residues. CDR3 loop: CASSWDRGTDTQYF. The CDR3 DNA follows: TGTGCCAGCAGTTGGGACAGAGGCACAGATACGCAGTATTTT.

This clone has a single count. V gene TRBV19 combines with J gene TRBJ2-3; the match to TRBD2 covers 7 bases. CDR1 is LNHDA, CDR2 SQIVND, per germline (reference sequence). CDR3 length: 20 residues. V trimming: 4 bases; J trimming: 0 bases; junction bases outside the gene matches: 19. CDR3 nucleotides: TGTGCCAGTAGTAGGGGCCGCACTCCGGGACTAAAATCTAGCACAGATACGCAGTATTTT. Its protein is CASSRGRTPGLKSSTDTQYF. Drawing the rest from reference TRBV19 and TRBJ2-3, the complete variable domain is DGGITQSPKYLFRKEGQNVTLSCEQNLNHDAMYWYRQDPGQGLRLIYYSQIVNDFQKGDIAEGYSVSREKKESFPLTVTSAQKNPTAFYLCASSRGRTPGLKSSTDTQYFGPGTRLTVL.

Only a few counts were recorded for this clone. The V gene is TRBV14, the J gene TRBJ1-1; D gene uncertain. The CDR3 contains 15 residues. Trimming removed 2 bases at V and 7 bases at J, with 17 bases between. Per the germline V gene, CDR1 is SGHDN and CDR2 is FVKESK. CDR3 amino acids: CASSQTGNVVGEAFF. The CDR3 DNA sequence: TGTGCCAGCAGCCAAACGGGGAACGTCGTAGGTGAAGCTTTCTTT.